This T cell receptor (beta chain) was identified during a study of shared T cell receptors in the human thymus. The CDR3 extends over 15 amino acids. J lost 4 bases, V lost 0 bases, and 4 bases had no gene match. CDR1 and CDR2 from the germline V gene are LGHNT and FRNRAP. TCRdb's table, derived via immunoSEQ multiplex PCR, lists solely in-frame clones and lacks some. The profile shows some 700,000 clones, approximately 85% of them singletons. In addition, the sample was reused for a study of human thymus T cells. That study adds: Donors were healthy Finnish babies undergoing corrective operations for congenital heart defects. Unrelated individuals reportedly shared highly overlapping thymic TCR repertoires.

The sequenced sample consisted of thymocytes. The rearrangement joins TRBV12-5 to TRBJ2-5, with TRBD2 matching over 8 bases. The sequence derives from a girl under three years old with a congenital heart defect. This CDR3 reads CASGLVAGAGETQYF. CDR3 in DNA: TGTGCTAGTGGTTTGGTAGCGGGGGCGGGAGAGACCCAGTACTTC.